This T cell receptor beta chain was obtained from a study of blood T cell repertoires in COVID-19. Overall study: PBMCs, B-cell-depleted T cells, or T cells provided the cDNA or gDNA that made up the material.

Measured with immunoSEQ multiplex PCR; TCRdb has only the in-frame clones, and not every one. The sample has more than 50,000 clones; 85% to 95% are singletons. The CDR3 covers 14 residues. V shed 6 bases, J shed 0 bases, and the junction held 1 base outside the gene matches. Looked up from germline, CDR1 is MNHEY and CDR2 is SVGAGI. Sequencing was performed on peripheral blood. The TCR was taken from a human donor in a cohort sampled during active COVID-19. The genes are TRBV6-5 and TRBJ2-2, with 7 bases that match TRBD2. CDR3 amino acids: CASRGGANTGELFF. The CDR3 region has the DNA TGTGCCAGCAGGGGGGGGGCGAACACCGGGGAGCTGTTTTTT.